The clone carrying this TCR beta chain was seen a few times. Its antigen remains unidentified. This record belongs to a study of blood T cells in healthy people across ages. Regarding the study as a whole: The unsorted PBMCs prevented any conclusive comparison of naive versus antigen-experienced cells. Measured against age, TCR beta diversity per million T cells decreased in a roughly linear manner. Naive T cell percentage and TCR beta diversity correlated strongly.

The use of a sample-barcoded 5' primer and a J-beta primer mix characterized a second PCR of 7 to 11 cycles. One entry per CDR3 protein results from TCRdb running MiXCR on the 5' RACE reads. The sample lists about 970,000 distinct CDR3 sequences, just over 50% occurring once. CDR1 is MNHNS, CDR2 SASEGT, per germline. This CDR3 comprises 13 residues. Trimming cost V 4 bases and J 4 bases, with 10 bases left between them. Per sample, a minimum of 6.5 million PBMCs were isolated. Sequenced sample: blood. The chain employs TRBV6-1 and TRBJ2-5; weak D call: TRBD1 (5 bases). The source is a woman in her sixties in good health. The CDR3 bases are TGTGCCAGCAGTGTCGCAGGGCGAGAGACCCAGTACTTC. It codes for CASSVAGRETQYF.